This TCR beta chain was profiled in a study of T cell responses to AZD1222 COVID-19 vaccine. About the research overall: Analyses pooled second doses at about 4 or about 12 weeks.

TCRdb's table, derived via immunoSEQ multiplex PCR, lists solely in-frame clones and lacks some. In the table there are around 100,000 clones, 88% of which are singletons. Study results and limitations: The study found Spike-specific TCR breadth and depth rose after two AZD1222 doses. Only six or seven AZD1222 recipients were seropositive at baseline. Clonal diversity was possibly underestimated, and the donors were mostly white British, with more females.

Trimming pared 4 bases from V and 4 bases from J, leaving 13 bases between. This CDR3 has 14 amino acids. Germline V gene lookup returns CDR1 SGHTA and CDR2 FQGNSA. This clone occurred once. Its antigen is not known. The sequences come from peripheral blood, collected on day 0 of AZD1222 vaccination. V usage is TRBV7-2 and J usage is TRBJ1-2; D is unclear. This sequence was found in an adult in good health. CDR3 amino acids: CASSSRRHRYGYTF. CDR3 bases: TGTGCCAGCAGCTCCCGACGACACCGCTATGGCTACACCTTC.